One sample yielded the 7 T cell receptor beta chains listed below, sequenced in a study of chemoradiotherapy in HPV16-positive cancers. Produced via immunoSEQ multiplex PCR; TCRdb's table is partial and in-frame only. The data contain about 660 clones, 75% to 90% of them singletons. The input for sequencing was tumor tissue, taken from a patient who underwent chemoradiotherapy. The receptor set was obtained from a human donor with HPV-associated anogenital cancer.

This rearrangement joins TRBV4-1 to TRBJ1-1, with 9 positions matching TRBD1. CDR3 size: 20 residues. Germline lookup yields CDR1 MGHRA and CDR2 YSYEKL. The junction had 17 bases not matched to a gene; V was cut back by 0 bases and J by 3 bases. DNA for the CDR3: TGCGCCAGCAGCCAAGATCCGGGACAGGGATACAAAACGTTTGACACTGAAGCTTTCTTT. Translation gives CASSQDPGQGYKTFDTEAFF.

The gene calls are TRBV11-2 and TRBJ2-7, with D tentatively TRBD1 (6 bases). CDR3 size: 17 residues. The V end lost 3 bases, the J end lost 3 bases, and 21 bases lay between the germline ends. Looked up from germline, CDR1 is SGHAT and CDR2 is FQNNGV. The CDR3 here is CASSLRKLQGWFYEQYF. In DNA, the CDR3 is TGTGCCAGCAGCTTGAGGAAATTACAGGGATGGTTCTACGAGCAGTACTTC.

The chain is built from TRBV29-1 and TRBJ2-5; D is perhaps TRBD2 (5 bases). The DNA end is a closer match to TRBJ2-7, so the J assignment may be wrong. Germline V gene lookup returns CDR1 SQVTM and CDR2 ANQGSEA. The CDR3 covers 16 residues. CDR3 coding DNA: TGCAGCGTTGAAGCGGTCGAGGGCGGTAGCTCCTACGAGCAGTACTTC. This sequence encodes CSVEAVEGGSSYEQYF.

On this clone itself: It is unclear where the CDR3 begins or ends on the DNA, so no DNA is shown, and the CDR3 is as TCRdb lists it. The chain combines TRBV5-1 with TRBJ2-3; TRBD1 reflects the table's D call only, with no check against the DNA. The CDR3 is made up of 16 amino acids, end residues included. Germline assignment: CDR1 SGHRS and CDR2 YFSETQ. The CDR3: CASSEPLWTSTDTQYF.

This chain connects TRBV5-1 to TRBJ2-1, with D perhaps being TRBD1 or TRBD2 (5 bases each). The length of the CDR3 is 13 residues. Germline-derived CDR1 and CDR2 are SGHRS and YFSETQ. The V end was cut by 4 bases, the J end by 9 bases, with 14 bases between. This chain's CDR3 is CASSLDLGREQFF. CDR3 sequence (DNA): TGCGCCAGCAGCCTAGACCTGGGACGTGAGCAGTTCTTC.

This clone was seen only a few times. This chain uses TRBV29-1 with TRBJ2-7; D perhaps matches TRBD1 (7 bases). The CDR3 consists of 14 residues. Germline CDR1 is SQVTM and CDR2 is ANQGSEA. Trimming took off 7 bases at V and 3 bases at J, with 19 bases between the two ends. In DNA form, the CDR3 reads TGCAGCGCGGGGGCCGGGACAGCAGGCTACGAGCAGTACTTC. Amino acid sequence: CSAGAGTAGYEQYF.

The rearrangement joins TRBV5-4 to TRBJ2-7; tentatively, D is TRBD1 (5 bases). V was clipped by 1 base and J by 0 bases, with 14 bases between them. This CDR3 region has 16 residues. Germline CDR1 is SGHNT and CDR2 is YYREEE (reference sequence). The CDR3 reads CASSLKPGQGSYEQYV. Here the CDR3 DNA reads TGTGCCAGCAGCTTGAAGCCGGGTCAGGGCTCCTACGAGCAGTACGTC.